This T cell receptor beta chain was sequenced in a study of T-cell reconstitution after alpha-beta-depleted transplantation in children. Germline CDR1 ENHRY, CDR2 SYGVKD. Trimming cost V 10 bases and J 5 bases, with 16 bases left between them. This CDR3 is built from 13 residues. As it was prepared, the TCRbeta library received unique molecular identifiers. TCRdb independently ran MiXCR on the PCR reads; one entry per CDR3 protein. The sample has about 980,000 distinct CDR3 sequences, 25% to 30% seen once. The sequence derives from a boy younger than two who had a stem cell transplant for SCID, so the T cells may come from the graft donor. V gene TRBV10-3 combines with J gene TRBJ2-3; D may match TRBD1 or TRBD2 (5 bases each). Material: PBMCs, mostly from graft donor cells, obtained 360 days after TCRalphabeta/CD19-depleted stem cell transplant. The CDR3 is CATHRDPEDTQYF. The CDR3 nucleotides are TGTGCCACCCACCGGGACCCGGAAGATACGCAGTATTTT.